This TCR beta chain was retrieved from a study of Ad26.COV2.S vaccination and SARS-CoV-2 variants. Germline CDR1 MNHEY, CDR2 SVGEGT. This CDR3 spans 19 amino acids. J lost 0 bases, V lost 2 bases, and 5 bases had no gene match. Generated by immunoSEQ multiplex PCR, the TCRdb table keeps only in-frame clones and is missing some. This table has roughly 330,000 clones, roughly 88% appearing once. The treatment was: around 19 received Ad26.COV2.S at low or high dose, single or two shots; five or six received placebo; per-sample allocation not given. Day 63 after the first vaccine or placebo injection was the time point for sampling.

Sequenced here: peripheral blood, sampled in a trial of Ad26.COV2.S vaccine versus placebo. The rearrangement joins TRBV6-2 or TRBV6-3 to TRBJ2-6, with 12 bases lining up with TRBD1. This clonotype was obtained from a person between 18 and 60 years old who received the Ad26.COV2.S COVID-19 vaccine or a placebo. CDR3 DNA: TGTGCCAGCAGTTACGCGCGGGGACAGGGGGCCTCTGGGGCCAACGTCCTGACTTTC. Protein product: CASSYARGQGASGANVLTF.